The entry below describes one T cell receptor (beta chain). The sample holds many counts of this clonotype. The target of this receptor is not known. At one of its ends the junction is not consistent with the germline gene, which may arise from a read error. The germline V gene (reference sequence) gives CDR1 as DFQATT and CDR2 as SNEGSKA. The CDR3 spans 12 residues, from the cysteine through the phenylalanine. The CDR3 DNA has 36 bases and is translated from base 1. These data belong to a study of neurological immune-mediated disorders (dated by TCRdb to the late 2010s). Concerning the study at large: Among the 34 multiple sclerosis patients, relapsing-remitting MS accounted for around 30 and secondary progressive MS accounted for 3. Peripheral blood TCR-beta repertoires from patients with HTLV-I-associated myelopathy (HAM/TSP), patients with multiple sclerosis, and healthy controls were compared in the study using UMI-based sequencing. The 106 TCR-beta libraries included longitudinal samples, technical triplicates and paired sorted CD4+ and CD8+ T-cell subsets alongside PBMC samples. The cohort included some 70 subjects: approximately 15 with HAM/TSP, roughly 34 with multiple sclerosis, and 20 or so healthy controls. Here is what the overall study found, with its caveats: In phylogenetic analysis, the repertoires of 18 of 34 MS patients grouped into a cluster of related CDR3 sequences, which suggests a possible signature at the repertoire level. TCR clonal expansion was highest in HAM/TSP patients and lowest in MS patients, with MS patients falling below even healthy controls. No identical CDR3 amino acid sequences were shared among expanded clones across subjects, suggesting private TCR-beta repertoires in all groups. The MS cluster showed no association with clinical or MRI features, and the authors stated that larger cohorts are needed.

For unsorted PBMC libraries, 2 million PBMCs were used after storage in RNAlater at -80 degrees C until RNA extraction. Multiple sclerosis patients were enrolled in a US clinical protocol evaluating disease progression by magnetic resonance imaging. Peripheral blood was subjected to Ficoll-Hypaque density gradient centrifugation to isolate PBMCs, which were then cryopreserved in liquid nitrogen. cDNA synthesis used template-switch 5'RACE with a primer carrying a 10-nucleotide random unique molecular identifier tagging each TCR transcript. Over 190 million TCR-beta sequences, covering 15-18 subjects, were produced in each sequencing run. The RNeasy kit was used for extraction of total RNA. The KAPA Real-time Library Amplification kit was used to amplify TCR-beta VDJ regions with primers for the TCR constant region and the 5'RACE anchor. A first PCR added sample indexes and Illumina adaptors, and a second PCR then raised library yield. The roughly 650 bp TCR product was size-selected on a 2% E-gel SizeSelection system after Ampure bead purification. Before pooling, library quality was assessed on a Bioanalyzer, concentration was determined with Qubit, and library quantification was performed with the Kapa Library Quantification kit. Paired-end 2 x 150 bp sequencing of the libraries was performed on an Illumina HiSeq 2500. To increase sequence diversity, roughly 24-32% phiX was spiked into each library pool. From the authors' description of their analysis: The quality-filtered reads were processed with the UMI-based MiGEC pipeline, whose error correction step removed more than 75% of the raw TCR sequences. IMGT germline references were used for alignment of VDJ genes, and clonotypes were defined by a unique CDR3 amino acid sequence together with V-J genes. Clonal expansion, Shannon diversity and CDR3 relatedness (CalcPairwiseDistances, ClusterSamples) were evaluated with VDJtools, and phylogenetic trees were built with CLCbio workbench. A clone was classed as expanded if it had 8 or more unique UMIs, a cutoff based on coefficient-of-variation modelling across technical triplicates. TCRdb ran its own pipeline on the public reads, namely fastp trimming at Q25 and MiXCR clone calling, and kept in-frame beta chains. Identical CDR3 proteins give one entry, which carries the most common genes and DNA. These V and J calls are TCRdb output, not the study's own analysis. This sample is represented by 87,000 or so distinct CDR3 sequences; under 4.5% of them were singletons. The top ten hold about 3% of the sample.

What was sequenced was PBMCs. The sequence is built from TRBV20-1 and TRBJ2-1, with TRBD2 tentatively as D gene (5 bases match). The TCR sequence derives from a woman aged 50 to 60 with multiple sclerosis. The CDR3 is CSARAVYGEQFF. The DNA sequence is given as TGCAGTGCCAGAGCGGTCTACGGTGAGCAGTTCTTC.